This T cell receptor (beta chain) originates from a study of T cell responses to AZD1222 COVID-19 vaccine. Overall study results and limits: Baseline seropositives among AZD1222 recipients totaled only five to seven. Spike was spanned by vaccine-associated CD4 TCRs, with dominance at 160-218 and 743-854.

Clones were sequenced by immunoSEQ multiplex PCR, and TCRdb holds only the in-frame ones, with some missing. The sample lists around 99,000 clones, approximately 91% occurring once. With regard to this clone: Its matching antigen is unknown.

Trimming removed 0 bases at V and 1 base at J, with 12 bases between. Germline V gene data show CDR1 as LGHNA and CDR2 as YNFKEQ. This CDR3 is built from 17 residues. This rearrangement joins TRBV4-2 to TRBJ1-4; the D is unclear. The sample was peripheral blood, taken on day 0 of AZD1222 vaccination. The TCR sequence derives from an adult in good health. In nucleotides, the CDR3 is TGTGCCAGCAGCCAAGATCAAGGGAGTGGAACTAATGAAAAACTGTTTTTT. This codes for CASSQDQGSGTNEKLFF.